This T cell receptor beta chain was sequenced during a study of T cell responses to AZD1222 COVID-19 vaccine. This clone appeared once. Clones were read by immunoSEQ multiplex PCR, and TCRdb kept only the in-frame ones, dropping some. Of more than 110,000 clones in the sample, about 92% were seen once. This receptor was obtained from an adult who received the AZD1222 COVID-19 vaccine. Sequencing was performed on peripheral blood, taken 28 days after the second AZD1222 dose.

The CDR3 bases are TGCGCCAGCAGCTTGGACCCTCGACAGGCGATCTCTGGAAACACCATATATTTT. Amino acid sequence: CASSLDPRQAISGNTIYF. V gene TRBV5-1 combines with J gene TRBJ1-3, with D maybe TRBD1 (6 bases). The CDR3 extends over 18 amino acids. Germline values: CDR1 SGHRS, CDR2 YFSETQ. The germline V and J ends were trimmed by 0 bases and 0 bases, with 16 bases remaining between them.